A selection of T cell receptor beta chains follows, all from one sample in a study of shared clonotypes between healthy human individuals. Measured with immunoSEQ multiplex PCR; TCRdb has only the in-frame clones, and not every one. Found here are roughly 1 million clones, around 78% of them singletons; the top ten hold approximately 0.52%. The sample was memory CD4+ T cells from PBMCs. The receptors here all came from a man aged 18 to 29 in good health. Some clones in this sample may be carry-over from other donors' samples. Both conserved end residues are trimmed from each CDR3. The order of the fields is CDR3 protein, CDR3 length, J gene, V gene.

ASSEAWLLNYEQY | 13 | TRBJ2-7 | TRBV6-1
ATSRGGVVNTEAF | 13 | TRBJ1-1 | TRBV15
ASSQPGGAEAF | 11 | TRBJ1-1 | TRBV5-4
ASSLTRQIRQETQY | 14 | TRBJ2-5 | TRBV11-2
ASSLQGWGIQY | 11 | TRBJ2-4 | TRBV7-3
ASSLDVGGSYEQY | 13 | TRBJ2-7 | TRBV7-8
ASSQEGGRGETQY | 13 | TRBJ2-5 | TRBV4-3
SAAATPDTQY | 10 | TRBJ2-3 | TRBV29-1
ASSTHGTGQETQY | 13 | TRBJ2-5 | TRBV28
ASSEAGTDTQY | 11 | TRBJ2-3 | TRBV6-1
ASSQGGDTEAF | 11 | TRBJ1-1 | TRBV18
ASSAGGLGNQPQH | 13 | TRBJ1-5 | TRBV2
ASSLGVEQY | 9 | TRBJ2-7 | TRBV27
ASSWGGLATTGELF | 14 | TRBJ2-2 | TRBV5-1
ASSDIRQVNSYEQY | 14 | TRBJ2-7 | TRBV10-2
ASSGGTSVTHEQF | 13 | TRBJ2-1 | TRBV4-3
AWTRGAYEQY | 10 | TRBJ2-7 | TRBV30
ASTPGHSMFYGYT | 13 | TRBJ1-2 | TRBV5-4
ASSTERSLTQY | 11 | TRBJ2-3 | TRBV27
ASSYESKRMNTEAF | 14 | TRBJ1-1 | TRBV6-5
ASSLSVGQGGETQY | 14 | TRBJ2-5 | TRBV7-2
ARSRISDGGRGYNEQF | 16 | TRBJ2-1 | TRBV5-3
ASSVIRLAGGGEQF | 14 | TRBJ2-1 | TRBV2
ASSQSRSRDEQY | 12 | TRBJ2-7 | TRBV4-1
ASRPSALASNQPQH | 14 | TRBJ1-5 | TRBV28
ASSRSLAGGNSPAQY | 15 | TRBJ2-5 | TRBV7-2
ASSQSGANTGELF | 13 | TRBJ2-2 | TRBV4-1
ASSARTGGNQPQH | 13 | TRBJ1-5 | TRBV2
ASSPPGGNEQF | 11 | TRBJ2-1 | TRBV6-5
ASSPRTSLRTDTQY | 14 | TRBJ2-3 | TRBV9
ASSVGSGAVGNTIY | 14 | TRBJ1-3 | TRBV9
ASSLSHRGSNEQY | 13 | TRBJ2-7 | TRBV7-3
ASSSQMGAGETQY | 13 | TRBJ2-5 | TRBV5-4
SVEAGGTDTQY | 11 | TRBJ2-3 | TRBV29-1
ASSNTDRAPIY | 11 | TRBJ1-3 | TRBV9
ASSPAPGLGTEAF | 13 | TRBJ1-1 | TRBV5-1
ASRSPNTEAF | 10 | TRBJ1-1 | TRBV10-2
ASSPWGGGNTIY | 12 | TRBJ1-3 | TRBV6-1
ASSPAPGGASNYGYT | 15 | TRBJ1-2 | TRBV28
ASSEIWGRQETQY | 13 | TRBJ2-5 | TRBV6-1
ASLAIAKNIQY | 11 | TRBJ2-4 | TRBV28
ASTPRPRGGGEKLF | 14 | TRBJ1-4 | TRBV5-1
ASADNRAYEQY | 11 | TRBJ2-7 | TRBV4-1
SVGPQTSYEQY | 11 | TRBJ2-7 | TRBV29-1
AWREGEHQPQH | 11 | TRBJ1-5 | TRBV30
ASSQTSGAGQF | 11 | TRBJ2-1 | TRBV6-5
ASSQSGRTDTQY | 12 | TRBJ2-3 | TRBV6-5
ASSLQGFTDTQY | 12 | TRBJ2-3 | TRBV5-1
ASSLEDYQETQY | 12 | TRBJ2-5 | TRBV7-8
ASSPIRDIREKLF | 13 | TRBJ1-4 | TRBV27
ASSGNTEAF | 9 | TRBJ1-1 | TRBV18
ASSQALARTTDTQY | 14 | TRBJ2-3 | TRBV7-2
ASNYRDRVFGGAYEQY | 16 | TRBJ2-7 | TRBV19
ASSLLAGGRADTQY | 14 | TRBJ2-3 | TRBV5-1
SVDRTDEQF | 9 | TRBJ2-1 | TRBV29-1
ASNRTSGRQLDGELF | 15 | TRBJ2-2 | TRBV21-1
ASSPGTFLGTEAF | 13 | TRBJ1-1 | TRBV7-9
ASSLDTGTSYEQY | 13 | TRBJ2-7 | TRBV7-8